This T cell receptor beta chain was observed in a study of blood T cell repertoires in COVID-19. Some clones are missing from TCRdb's copy, which holds only in-frame ones; the method was immunoSEQ multiplex PCR. Of hundreds of thousands of clones detected, around 91% appear once; the ten largest clones hold 0.9% to 1.2%. Per germline, CDR1 MDHEN and CDR2 SYDVKM. Trimming took 4 bases from V and 7 from J, leaving 16 bases between them. This CDR3 has 14 amino acids. The sample taken for sequencing was PBMCs or T cells enriched from blood (not recorded which). The clonotype was recovered from a man aged 25 to 40 who had recovered from COVID-19. The J gene is TRBJ1-2, the V gene TRBV28, with D perhaps matching TRBD1 (6 bases). CDR3 DNA sequence: TGTGCCAGCAGTTCGCACCGGAACAGGGCTGGCTACACCTTC. Amino acids: CASSSHRNRAGYTF.